A selection of T cell receptor beta chains follows, all from one sample in a study of beta chain features in type 1 diabetes. TCRdb's copy holds only in-frame clones and misses some; the assay was immunoSEQ multiplex PCR. The sample holds 140,000 or so clones, 9.2% seen once. Input material: central memory CD4+ T cells from blood. These receptor sequences come from a man between 18 and 29 years old in good health. The CDR3 runs from the conserved cysteine through the conserved F or W. A D gene is named only where the DNA matches it firmly. Clone size is not always given. Where it is, it says once, few, many or a class for expanded clones.

CDR3 protein,CDR3 DNA,clone size,D gene,V gene,CDR3 length,J gene
CASSNPPGQFNEQFF,TGTGCCAGCAGTAATCCACCGGGACAGTTCAATGAGCAGTTCTTC,NA,TRBD1,TRBV7-2,15,TRBJ2-1
CASSLVLAGNTGELFF,TGTGCCAGCAGCTTAGTACTAGCGGGGAACACCGGGGAGCTGTTTTTT,few,TRBD2,TRBV7-2,16,TRBJ2-2
CASSYGGGYGYTF,TGTGCCAGCAGTTATGGGGGCGGCTATGGCTACACCTTC,few,NA,TRBV6-5,13,TRBJ1-2
CASSLVEINYGYTF,TGTGCCAGCAGTTTAGTAGAAATTAACTATGGCTACACCTTC,few,NA,TRBV28,14,TRBJ1-2
CASTPFRGELYGYTF,TGTGCCAGCACCCCCTTCCGGGGGGAACTGTATGGCTACACCTTC,many,NA,TRBV7-9,15,TRBJ1-2
CAHDRGPQETQYF,TGTGCCCACGACAGGGGGCCCCAAGAGACCCAGTACTTC,few,TRBD1,TRBV30,13,TRBJ2-5
CASIELAGGRDTQYF,TGCGCCAGCATAGAACTAGCGGGGGGCAGGGATACGCAGTATTTT,NA,TRBD2,TRBV5-1,15,TRBJ2-3
CASRAVNSNQPQHF,TGTGCCAGCAGGGCAGTGAATAGCAATCAGCCCCAGCATTTT,few,NA,TRBV2,14,TRBJ1-5
CASTDRGQSYEQYF,TGTGCCAGCACCGACAGGGGGCAATCCTACGAGCAGTACTTC,once,TRBD1,TRBV2,14,TRBJ2-7
CASSSVPTDRGSYGYTF,TGTGCCAGCAGCTCCGTCCCCACGGACAGGGGTTCCTATGGCTACACCTTC,few,TRBD1,TRBV5-4,17,TRBJ1-2
CASSSRPGTGSGELFF,TGTGCCAGCAGCTCCCGTCCCGGGACAGGGTCGGGGGAGCTGTTTTTT,NA,TRBD1,TRBV7-3,16,TRBJ2-2
CASSSVPGLAGDTQYF,TGTGCCAGCAGCTCGGTTCCGGGACTAGCGGGGGATACGCAGTATTTT,many,TRBD2,TRBV7-2,16,TRBJ2-3
CASGAGDRRLFF,TGTGCCAGCGGCGCGGGGGACAGGAGGCTGTTTTTT,NA,NA,TRBV6-4,12,TRBJ2-2
CASSRGPSEKLFF,TGTGCCAGCTCGCGGGGGCCGAGTGAAAAACTGTTTTTT,NA,NA,TRBV25-1,13,TRBJ1-4
CASTRSAQSYNEQFF,TGTGCCAGCACCAGATCCGCCCAATCCTACAATGAGCAGTTCTTC,NA,NA,TRBV9,15,TRBJ2-1